This T cell receptor beta chain comes out of a study of T cell changes during pregnancy in multiple sclerosis. Repertoires were generated with immunoSEQ multiplex PCR, while TCRdb's copy carries only in-frame clones and drops some. The sample includes more than 95,000 clones, about 94% seen only once; the top ten take roughly 0.99%. V was shortened by 5 bases and J by 8 bases, with 23 bases between the two germline ends. CDR3 length equals 16 residues. From germline, CDR1 is LNHDA and CDR2 SQIVND (reference sequence). The rearrangement links TRBV19 to TRBJ2-3, with D hard to call. This specimen consisted of peripheral blood, obtained after pregnancy. This TCR came from a female donor with multiple sclerosis, enrolled in a pregnancy study. The DNA of the CDR3 is TGTGCCAGTAGTCCCCGATTGACCTCACTCACGGGTACGCAGTATTTT. Protein: CASSPRLTSLTGTQYF.